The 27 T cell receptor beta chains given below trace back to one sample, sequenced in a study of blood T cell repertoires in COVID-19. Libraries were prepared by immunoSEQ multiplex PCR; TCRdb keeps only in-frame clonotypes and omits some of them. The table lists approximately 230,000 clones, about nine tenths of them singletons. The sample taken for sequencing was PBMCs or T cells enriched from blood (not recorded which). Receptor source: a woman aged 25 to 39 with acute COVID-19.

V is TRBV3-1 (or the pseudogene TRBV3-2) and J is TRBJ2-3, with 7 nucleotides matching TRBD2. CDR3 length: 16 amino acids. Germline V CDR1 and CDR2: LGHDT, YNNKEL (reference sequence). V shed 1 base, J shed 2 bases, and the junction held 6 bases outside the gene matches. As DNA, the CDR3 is TGTGCCAGCAGCCAAGCCCTAGCGGCCAACACAGATACGCAGTATTTT. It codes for CASSQALAANTDTQYF.

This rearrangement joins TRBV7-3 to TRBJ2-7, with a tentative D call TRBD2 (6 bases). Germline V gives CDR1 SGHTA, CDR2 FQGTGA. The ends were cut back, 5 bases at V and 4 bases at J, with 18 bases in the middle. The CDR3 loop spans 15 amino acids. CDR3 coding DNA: TGTGCCAGCAGCGATCATCCCGGGGGTTTTTACGAGCAGTACTTC. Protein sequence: CASSDHPGGFYEQYF.

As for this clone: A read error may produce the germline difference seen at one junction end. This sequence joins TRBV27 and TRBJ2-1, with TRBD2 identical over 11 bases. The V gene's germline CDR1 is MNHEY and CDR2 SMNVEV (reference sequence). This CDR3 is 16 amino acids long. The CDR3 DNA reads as TGTGCCAGCATTTTAATTAGCGGGGGGGCTCGGGGTGAGCAGTTCTTC. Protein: CASILISGGARGEQFF.

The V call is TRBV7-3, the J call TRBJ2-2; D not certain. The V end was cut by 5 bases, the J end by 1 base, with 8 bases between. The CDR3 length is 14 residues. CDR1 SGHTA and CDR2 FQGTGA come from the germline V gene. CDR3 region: CASSPYLNTGELFF. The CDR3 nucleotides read TGTGCCAGCAGCCCTTACTTGAACACCGGGGAGCTGTTTTTT.

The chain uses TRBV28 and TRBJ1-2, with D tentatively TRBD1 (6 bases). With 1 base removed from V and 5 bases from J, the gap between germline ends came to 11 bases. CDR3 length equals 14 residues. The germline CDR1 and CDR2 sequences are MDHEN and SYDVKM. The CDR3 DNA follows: TGTGCCAGCAGTTTATCGGCCCAGGGGTATGGCTACACCTTC. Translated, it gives CASSLSAQGYGYTF.

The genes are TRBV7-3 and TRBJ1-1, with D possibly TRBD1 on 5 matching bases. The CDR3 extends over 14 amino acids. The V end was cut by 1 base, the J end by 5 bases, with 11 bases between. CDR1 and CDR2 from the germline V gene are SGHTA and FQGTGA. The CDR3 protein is CASSLNPGVTEAFF. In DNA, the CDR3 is TGTGCCAGCAGCTTAAATCCGGGGGTGACTGAAGCTTTCTTT.

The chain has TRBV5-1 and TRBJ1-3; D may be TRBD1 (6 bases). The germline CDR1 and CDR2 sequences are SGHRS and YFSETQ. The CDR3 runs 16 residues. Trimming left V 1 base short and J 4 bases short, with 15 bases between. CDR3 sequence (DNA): TGCGCCAGCAGCTTGACCCTACAGGGACCCGGAAACACCATATATTTT. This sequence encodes CASSLTLQGPGNTIYF.

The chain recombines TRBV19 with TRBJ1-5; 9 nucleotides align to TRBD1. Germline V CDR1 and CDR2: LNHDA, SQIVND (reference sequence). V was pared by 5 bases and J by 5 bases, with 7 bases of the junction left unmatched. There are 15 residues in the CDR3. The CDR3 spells CASSSRDRVHQPQHF. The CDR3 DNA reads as TGTGCCAGTAGTTCCCGGGACAGGGTTCATCAGCCCCAGCATTTT.

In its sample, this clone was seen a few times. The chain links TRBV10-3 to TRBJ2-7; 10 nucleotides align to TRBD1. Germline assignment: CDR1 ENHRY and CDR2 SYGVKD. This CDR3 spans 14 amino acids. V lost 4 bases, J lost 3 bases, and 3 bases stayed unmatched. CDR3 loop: CAISGDRGNYEQYF. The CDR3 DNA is TGTGCCATCAGTGGGGACAGGGGTAACTACGAGCAGTACTTC.

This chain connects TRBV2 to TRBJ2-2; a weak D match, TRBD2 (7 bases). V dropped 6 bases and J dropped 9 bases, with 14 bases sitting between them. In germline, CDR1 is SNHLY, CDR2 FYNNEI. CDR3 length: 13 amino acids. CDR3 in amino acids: CASSANGGRELFF. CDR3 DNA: TGTGCCAGCAGCGCAAACGGGGGGCGGGAGCTGTTTTTT.

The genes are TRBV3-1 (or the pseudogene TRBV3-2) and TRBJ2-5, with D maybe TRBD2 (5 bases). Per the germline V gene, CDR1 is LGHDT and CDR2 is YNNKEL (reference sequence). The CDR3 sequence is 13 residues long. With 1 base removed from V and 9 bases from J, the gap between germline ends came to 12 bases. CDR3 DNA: TGTGCCAGCAGCCAAGTAGTGGTGGAGGCCCAGTACTTC. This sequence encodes CASSQVVVEAQYF.

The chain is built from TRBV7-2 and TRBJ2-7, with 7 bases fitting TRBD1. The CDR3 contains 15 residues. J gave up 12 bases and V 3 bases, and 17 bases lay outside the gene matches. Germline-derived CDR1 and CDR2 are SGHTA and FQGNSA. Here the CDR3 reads CASSLTWDSHYESYF. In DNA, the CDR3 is TGTGCCAGCAGCTTGACATGGGACAGCCACTACGAGTCGTACTTC.

The CDR3 region is CAWSPYPRTGGNTIYF. CDR3 bases: TGTGCCTGGAGCCCCTACCCCCGGACAGGGGGAAACACCATATATTTT. The genes are TRBV30 and TRBJ1-3, with TRBD1 matching 8 bases. Trimming cost V 3 bases and J 4 bases; bases outside gene matches: 11. CDR1 GTSNPN and CDR2 SVGIG come from the germline V gene (reference sequence). This CDR3 spans 16 amino acids.

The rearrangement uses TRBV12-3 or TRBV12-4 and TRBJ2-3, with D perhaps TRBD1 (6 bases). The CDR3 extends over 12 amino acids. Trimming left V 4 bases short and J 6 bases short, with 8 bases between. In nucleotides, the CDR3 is TGTGCCAGCAGTTGGGACACCGATACGCAGTATTTT. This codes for CASSWDTDTQYF.

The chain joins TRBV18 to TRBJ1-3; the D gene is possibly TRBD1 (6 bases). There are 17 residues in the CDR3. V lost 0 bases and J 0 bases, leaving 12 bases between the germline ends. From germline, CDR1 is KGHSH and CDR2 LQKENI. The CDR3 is CASSPPRGASSGNTIYF. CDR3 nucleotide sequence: TGTGCCAGCTCACCACCGCGGGGGGCCAGCTCTGGAAACACCATATATTTT. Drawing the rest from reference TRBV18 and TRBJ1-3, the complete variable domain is NAGVMQNPRHLVRRRGQEARLRCSPMKGHSHVYWYRQLPEEGLKFMVYLQKENIIDESGMPKERFSAEFPKEGPSILRIQQVVRGDSAAYFCASSPPRGASSGNTIYFGEGSWLTVV.

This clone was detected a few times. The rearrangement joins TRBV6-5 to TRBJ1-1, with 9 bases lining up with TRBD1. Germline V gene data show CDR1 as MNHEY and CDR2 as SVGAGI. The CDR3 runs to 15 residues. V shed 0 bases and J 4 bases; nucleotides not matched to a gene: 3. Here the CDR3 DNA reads TGTGCCAGCAGTTACTCTGTGACAGGGGGCACTGAAGCTTTCTTT. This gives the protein CASSYSVTGGTEAFF.

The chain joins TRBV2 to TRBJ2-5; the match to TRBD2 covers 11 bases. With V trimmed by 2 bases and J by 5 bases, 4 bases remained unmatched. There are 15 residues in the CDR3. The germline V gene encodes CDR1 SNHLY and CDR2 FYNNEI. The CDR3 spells CASSEWTSGWETQYF. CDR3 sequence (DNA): TGTGCCAGCAGTGAATGGACTAGCGGGTGGGAGACCCAGTACTTC.

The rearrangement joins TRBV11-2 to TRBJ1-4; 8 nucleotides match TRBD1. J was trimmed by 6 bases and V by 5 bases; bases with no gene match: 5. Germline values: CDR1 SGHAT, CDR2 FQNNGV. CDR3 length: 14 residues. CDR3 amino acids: CASSETGEDEKLFF. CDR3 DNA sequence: TGTGCCAGCAGCGAGACAGGGGAGGATGAAAAACTGTTTTTT.

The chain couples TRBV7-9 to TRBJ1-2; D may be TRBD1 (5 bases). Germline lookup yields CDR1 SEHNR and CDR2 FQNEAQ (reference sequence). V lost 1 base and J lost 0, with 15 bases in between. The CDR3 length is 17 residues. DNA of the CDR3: TGTGCCAGCAGCTTAGGGCCCGGGGGTAGGACTAACTATGGCTACACCTTC. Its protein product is CASSLGPGGRTNYGYTF.

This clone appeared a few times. The CDR3 protein is CASSPGTGISYGYTF. For the CDR3, the DNA is TGTGCCAGCAGCCCAGGGACAGGGATAAGCTATGGCTACACCTTC. This chain uses TRBV7-2 with TRBJ1-2; TRBD1 matches 9 bases. Per the germline V gene, CDR1 is SGHTA and CDR2 is FQGNSA. V shed 5 bases and J 4 bases; nucleotides not matched to a gene: 8. This CDR3 comprises 15 residues.

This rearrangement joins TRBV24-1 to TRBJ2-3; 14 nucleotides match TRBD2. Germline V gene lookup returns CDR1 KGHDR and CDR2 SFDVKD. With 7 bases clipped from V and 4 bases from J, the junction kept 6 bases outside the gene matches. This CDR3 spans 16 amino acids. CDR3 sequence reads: CATSGTSGGHPDTQYF. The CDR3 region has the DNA TGTGCCACCAGCGGGACTAGCGGGGGTCACCCAGATACGCAGTATTTT.

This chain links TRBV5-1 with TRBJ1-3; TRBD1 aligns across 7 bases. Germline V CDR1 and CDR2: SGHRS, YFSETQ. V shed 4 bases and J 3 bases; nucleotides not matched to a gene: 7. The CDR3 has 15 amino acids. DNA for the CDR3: TGCGCCAGCAGCGTAGGACAGGAGATTGGAAACACCATATATTTT. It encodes CASSVGQEIGNTIYF.

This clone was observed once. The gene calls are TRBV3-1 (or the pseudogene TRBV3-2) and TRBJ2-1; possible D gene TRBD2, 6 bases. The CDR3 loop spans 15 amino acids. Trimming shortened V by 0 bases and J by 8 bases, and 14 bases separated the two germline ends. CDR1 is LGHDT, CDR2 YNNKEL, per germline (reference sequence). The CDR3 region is CASSQDGGGKYEQFF. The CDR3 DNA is TGTGCCAGCAGCCAAGACGGGGGTGGGAAGTATGAGCAGTTCTTC.

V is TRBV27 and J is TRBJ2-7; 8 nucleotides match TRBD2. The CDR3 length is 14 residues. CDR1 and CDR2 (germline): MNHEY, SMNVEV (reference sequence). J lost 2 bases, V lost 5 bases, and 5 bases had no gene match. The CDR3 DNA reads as TGTGCCAGCAGTAGCATAGCGGGAACCTACGAGCAGTACTTC. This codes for CASSSIAGTYEQYF.

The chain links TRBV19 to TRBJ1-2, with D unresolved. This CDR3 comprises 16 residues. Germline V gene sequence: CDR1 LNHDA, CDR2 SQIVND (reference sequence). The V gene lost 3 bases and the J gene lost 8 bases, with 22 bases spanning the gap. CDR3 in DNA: TGTGCCAGTAGTATCGGACTCGCGGGGTTTATGTCGGGCTACACCTTC. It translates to CASSIGLAGFMSGYTF. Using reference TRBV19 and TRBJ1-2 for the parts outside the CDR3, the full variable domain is DGGITQSPKYLFRKEGQNVTLSCEQNLNHDAMYWYRQDPGQGLRLIYYSQIVNDFQKGDIAEGYSVSREKKESFPLTVTSAQKNPTAFYLCASSIGLAGFMSGYTFGSGTRLTVV.

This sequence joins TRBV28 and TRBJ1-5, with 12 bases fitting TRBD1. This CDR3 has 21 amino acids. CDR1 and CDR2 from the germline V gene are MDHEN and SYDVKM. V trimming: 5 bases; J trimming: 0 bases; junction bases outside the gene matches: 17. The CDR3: CASSPIGVLGTGGHSNQPQHF. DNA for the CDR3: TGTGCCAGCAGTCCAATAGGGGTCCTCGGGACAGGGGGCCATAGCAATCAGCCCCAGCATTTT. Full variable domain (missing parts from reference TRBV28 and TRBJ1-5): DVKVTQSSRYLVKRTGEKVFLECVQDMDHENMFWYRQDPGLGLRLIYFSYDVKMKEKGDIPEGYSVSREKKERFSLILESASTNQTSMYLCASSPIGVLGTGGHSNQPQHFGDGTRLSIL.

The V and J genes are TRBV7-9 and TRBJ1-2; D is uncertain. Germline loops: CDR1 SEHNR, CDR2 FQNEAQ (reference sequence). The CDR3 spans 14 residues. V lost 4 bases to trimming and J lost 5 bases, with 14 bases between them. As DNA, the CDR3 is TGTGCCAGCAGCTCCCCTTCGTCGGGGTATGGCTACACCTTC. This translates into CASSSPSSGYGYTF.